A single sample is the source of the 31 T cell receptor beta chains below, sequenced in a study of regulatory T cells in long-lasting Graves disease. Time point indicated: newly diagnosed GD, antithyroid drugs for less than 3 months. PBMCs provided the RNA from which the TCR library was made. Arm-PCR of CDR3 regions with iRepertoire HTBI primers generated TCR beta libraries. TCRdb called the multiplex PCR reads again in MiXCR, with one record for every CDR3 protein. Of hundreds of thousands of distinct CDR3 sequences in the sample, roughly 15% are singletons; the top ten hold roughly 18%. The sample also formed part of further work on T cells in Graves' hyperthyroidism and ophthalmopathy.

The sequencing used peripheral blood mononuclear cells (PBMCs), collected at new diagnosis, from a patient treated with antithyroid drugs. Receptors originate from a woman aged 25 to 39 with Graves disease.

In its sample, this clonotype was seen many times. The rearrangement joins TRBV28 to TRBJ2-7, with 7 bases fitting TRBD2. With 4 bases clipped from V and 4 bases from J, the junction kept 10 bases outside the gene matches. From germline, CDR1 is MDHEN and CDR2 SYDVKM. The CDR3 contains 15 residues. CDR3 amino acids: CASSSSGTKKYEQYF. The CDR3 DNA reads TGTGCCAGCAGTTCATCCGGGACTAAGAAATACGAGCAGTACTTC.

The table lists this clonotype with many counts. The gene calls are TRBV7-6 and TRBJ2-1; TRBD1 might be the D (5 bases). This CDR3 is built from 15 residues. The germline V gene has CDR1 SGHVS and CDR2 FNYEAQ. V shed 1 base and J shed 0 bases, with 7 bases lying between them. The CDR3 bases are TGTGCCAGCAGCTTAGAGGGGTTCTCCTACAATGAGCAGTTCTTC. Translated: CASSLEGFSYNEQFF. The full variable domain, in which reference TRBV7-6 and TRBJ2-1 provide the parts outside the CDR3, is GAGVSQSPRYKVTKRGQDVALRCDPISGHVSLYWYRQALGQGPEFLTYFNYEAQQDKSGLPNDRFSAERPEGSISTLTIQRTEQRDSAMYRCASSLEGFSYNEQFFGPGTRLTVL.

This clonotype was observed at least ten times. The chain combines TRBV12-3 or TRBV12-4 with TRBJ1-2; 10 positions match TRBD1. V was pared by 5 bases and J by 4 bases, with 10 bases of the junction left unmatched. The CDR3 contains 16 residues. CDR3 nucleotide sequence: TGTGCCAGCAGTGCCGGGACAGGGGATGTTGGCTATGGCTACACCTTC. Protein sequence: CASSAGTGDVGYGYTF.

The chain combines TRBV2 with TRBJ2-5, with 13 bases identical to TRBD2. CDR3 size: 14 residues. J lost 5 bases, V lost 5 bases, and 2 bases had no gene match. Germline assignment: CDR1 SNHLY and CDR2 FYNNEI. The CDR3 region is CASSKGLAGETQYF. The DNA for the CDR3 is TGTGCCAGCAGTAAGGGACTAGCGGGGGAGACCCAGTACTTC.

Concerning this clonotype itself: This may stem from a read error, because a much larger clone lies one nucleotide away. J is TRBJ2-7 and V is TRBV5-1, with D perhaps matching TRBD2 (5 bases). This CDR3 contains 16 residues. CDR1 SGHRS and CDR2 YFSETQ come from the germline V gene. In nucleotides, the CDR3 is TGCGTCAGCAGCTTGGAAGGAGGAGAGGGTCTCTACGAGCAGTACTTC. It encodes CVSSLEGGEGLYEQYF. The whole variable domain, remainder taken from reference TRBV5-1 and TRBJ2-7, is KAGVTQTPRYLIKTRGQQVTLSCSPISGHRSVSWYQQTPGQGLQFLFEYFSETQRNKGNFPGRFSGRQFSNSRSEMNVSTLELGDSALYLCVSSLEGGEGLYEQYFGPGTRLTVT.

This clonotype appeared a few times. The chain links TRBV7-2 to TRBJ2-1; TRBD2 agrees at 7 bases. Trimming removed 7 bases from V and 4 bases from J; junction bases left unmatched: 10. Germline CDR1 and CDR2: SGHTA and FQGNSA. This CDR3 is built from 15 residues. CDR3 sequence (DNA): TGTGCCAGCAATCGGGCGGGGCGGGAGTACAATGAGCAGTTCTTC. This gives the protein CASNRAGREYNEQFF.

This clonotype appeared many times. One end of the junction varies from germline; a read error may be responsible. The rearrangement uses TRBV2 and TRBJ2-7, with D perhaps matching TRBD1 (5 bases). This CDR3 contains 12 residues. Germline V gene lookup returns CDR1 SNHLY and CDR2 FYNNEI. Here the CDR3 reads CASREDSYEQYF. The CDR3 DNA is TGTGCCAGCAGGGAAGACAGCTACGAGCAGTACTTC.

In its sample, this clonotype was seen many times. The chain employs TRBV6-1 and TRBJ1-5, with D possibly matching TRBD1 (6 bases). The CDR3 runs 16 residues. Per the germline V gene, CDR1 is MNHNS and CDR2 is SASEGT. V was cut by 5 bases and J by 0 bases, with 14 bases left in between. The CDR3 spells CASSPGQTNSNQPQHF. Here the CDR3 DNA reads TGTGCCAGCAGTCCCGGACAGACTAATAGCAATCAGCCCCAGCATTTT.

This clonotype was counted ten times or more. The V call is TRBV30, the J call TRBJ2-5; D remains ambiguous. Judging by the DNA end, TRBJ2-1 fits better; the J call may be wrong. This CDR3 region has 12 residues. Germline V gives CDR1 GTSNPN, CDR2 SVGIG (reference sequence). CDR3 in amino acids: CAWSPLDGEQFF. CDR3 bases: TGTGCCTGGAGTCCCCTCGATGGGGAGCAGTTCTTC.

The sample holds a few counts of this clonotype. The CDR3 loop is CASSGGTGQDYGYTF. The CDR3 DNA reads TGTGCCAGCAGCGGAGGGACAGGGCAAGACTATGGCTACACCTTC. The chain carries TRBV5-4 and TRBJ1-2; 9 bases fit TRBD1. From germline, CDR1 is SGHNT and CDR2 YYREEE (reference sequence). V lost 4 bases, J lost 3 bases, and 7 bases stayed unmatched. This CDR3 is built from 15 residues.

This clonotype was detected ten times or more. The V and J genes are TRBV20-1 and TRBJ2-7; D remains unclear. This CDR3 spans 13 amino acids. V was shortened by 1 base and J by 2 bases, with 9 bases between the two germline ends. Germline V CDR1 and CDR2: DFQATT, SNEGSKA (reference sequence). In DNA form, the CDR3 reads TGCAGTGCTAGAGCTCCTTTGGCCTACGAGCAGTACTTC. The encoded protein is CSARAPLAYEQYF.

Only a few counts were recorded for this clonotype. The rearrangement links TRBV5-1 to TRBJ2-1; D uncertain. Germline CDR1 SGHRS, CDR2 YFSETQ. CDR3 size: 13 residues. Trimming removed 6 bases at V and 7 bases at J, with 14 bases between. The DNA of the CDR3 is TGCGCCAGCACCCCGACCTCTCAAAATGAGCAGTTCTTC. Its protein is CASTPTSQNEQFF.

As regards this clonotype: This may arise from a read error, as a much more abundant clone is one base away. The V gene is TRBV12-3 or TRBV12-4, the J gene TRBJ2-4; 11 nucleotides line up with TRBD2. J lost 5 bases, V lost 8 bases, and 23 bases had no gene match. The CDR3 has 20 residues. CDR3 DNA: TGTGCCAGCGGGTCTACAGGGGCGCTAGCGGGAGGACCTTGGCAAAACATTCAGTACTTC. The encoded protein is CASGSTGALAGGPWQNIQYF.

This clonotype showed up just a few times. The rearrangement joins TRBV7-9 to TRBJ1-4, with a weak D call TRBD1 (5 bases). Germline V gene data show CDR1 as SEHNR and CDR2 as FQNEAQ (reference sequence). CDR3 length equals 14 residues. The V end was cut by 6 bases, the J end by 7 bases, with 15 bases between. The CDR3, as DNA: TGTGCCAGCAGTTTTGGGGGGGTAGGTGAAAAACTGTTTTTT. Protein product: CASSFGGVGEKLFF.

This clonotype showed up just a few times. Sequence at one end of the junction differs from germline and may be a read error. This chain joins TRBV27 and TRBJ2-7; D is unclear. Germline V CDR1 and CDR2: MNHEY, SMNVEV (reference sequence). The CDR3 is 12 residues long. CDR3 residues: CASGFGTYEQYF. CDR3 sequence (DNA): TGTGCCAGCGGTTTTGGAACCTACGAGCAGTACTTC.

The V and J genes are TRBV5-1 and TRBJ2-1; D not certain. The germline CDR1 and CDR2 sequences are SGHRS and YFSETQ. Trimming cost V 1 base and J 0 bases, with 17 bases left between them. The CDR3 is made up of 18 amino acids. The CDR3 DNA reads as TGCGCCAGCAGCTTGACGGGCCGTAGTTTATCCTCCTACAATGAGCAGTTCTTC. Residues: CASSLTGRSLSSYNEQFF.

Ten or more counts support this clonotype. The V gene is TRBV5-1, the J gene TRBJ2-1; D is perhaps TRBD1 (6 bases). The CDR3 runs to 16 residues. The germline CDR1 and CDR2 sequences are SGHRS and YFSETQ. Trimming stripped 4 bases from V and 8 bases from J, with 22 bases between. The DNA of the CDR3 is TGCGCCAGCAGCCCCGTTAGTGGACAGTACATCGATGAGCAGTTCTTC. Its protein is CASSPVSGQYIDEQFF.

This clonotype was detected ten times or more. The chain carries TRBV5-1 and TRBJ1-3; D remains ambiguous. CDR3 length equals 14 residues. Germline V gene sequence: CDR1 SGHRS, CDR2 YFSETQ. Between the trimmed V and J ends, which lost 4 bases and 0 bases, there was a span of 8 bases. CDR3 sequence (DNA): TGCGCCAGCAGCCAAGGAGACTCTGGAAACACCATATATTTT. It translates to CASSQGDSGNTIYF.

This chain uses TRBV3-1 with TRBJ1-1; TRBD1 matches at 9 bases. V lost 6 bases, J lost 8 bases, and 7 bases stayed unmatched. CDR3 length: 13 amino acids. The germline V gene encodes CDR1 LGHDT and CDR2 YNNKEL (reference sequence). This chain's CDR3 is CASRRGQGWEAFF. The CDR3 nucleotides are TGTGCCAGCAGACGGGGACAGGGATGGGAAGCTTTCTTT.

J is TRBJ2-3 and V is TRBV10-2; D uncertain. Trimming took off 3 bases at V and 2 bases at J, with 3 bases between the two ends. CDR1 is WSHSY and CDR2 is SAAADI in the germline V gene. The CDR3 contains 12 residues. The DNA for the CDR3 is TGCGCCAGCAGTGACGTCACAGATACGCAGTATTTT. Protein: CASSDVTDTQYF.

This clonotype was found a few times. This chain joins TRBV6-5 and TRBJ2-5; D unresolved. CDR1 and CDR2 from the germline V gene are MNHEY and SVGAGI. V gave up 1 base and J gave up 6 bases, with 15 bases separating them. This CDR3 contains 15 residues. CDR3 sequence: CASSYFDQRDKTQYF. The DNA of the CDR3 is TGTGCCAGCAGTTACTTCGACCAACGCGATAAGACCCAGTACTTC.

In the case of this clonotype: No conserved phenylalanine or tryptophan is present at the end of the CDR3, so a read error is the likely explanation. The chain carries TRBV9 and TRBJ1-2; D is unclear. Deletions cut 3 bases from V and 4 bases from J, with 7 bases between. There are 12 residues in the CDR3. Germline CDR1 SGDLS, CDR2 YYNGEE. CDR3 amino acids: CASSDQSYGYTL. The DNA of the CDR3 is TGTGCCAGCAGCGATCAGAGCTATGGCTACACCCTC.

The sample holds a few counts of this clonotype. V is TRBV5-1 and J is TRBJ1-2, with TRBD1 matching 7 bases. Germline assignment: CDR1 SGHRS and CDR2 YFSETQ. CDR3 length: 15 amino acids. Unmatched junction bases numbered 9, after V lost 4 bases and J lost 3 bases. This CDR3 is CASSASYRGDYGYTF. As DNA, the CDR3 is TGCGCCAGCAGCGCATCCTACAGGGGAGACTATGGCTACACCTTC.

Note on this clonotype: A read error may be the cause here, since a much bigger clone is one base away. As DNA, the CDR3 is TGTGCCAGCAGTGAAGAGTGGGGGTGCAATCAGCCCCAGCATTTT. It yields the protein CASSEEWGCNQPQHF. The rearrangement uses TRBV6-1 and TRBJ1-5, with D perhaps matching TRBD1 (5 bases). Germline V gene sequence: CDR1 MNHNS, CDR2 SASEGT. The V end lost 1 base, the J end lost 2 bases, and 9 bases lay between the germline ends. The CDR3 is made up of 15 amino acids.

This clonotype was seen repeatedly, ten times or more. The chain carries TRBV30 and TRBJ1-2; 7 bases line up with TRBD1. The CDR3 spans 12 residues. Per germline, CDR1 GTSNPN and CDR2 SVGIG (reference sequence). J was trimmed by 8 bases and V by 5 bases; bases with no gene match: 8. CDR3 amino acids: CAWDRAVRGYTF. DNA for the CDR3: TGTGCCTGGGACAGGGCCGTAAGGGGCTACACCTTC.

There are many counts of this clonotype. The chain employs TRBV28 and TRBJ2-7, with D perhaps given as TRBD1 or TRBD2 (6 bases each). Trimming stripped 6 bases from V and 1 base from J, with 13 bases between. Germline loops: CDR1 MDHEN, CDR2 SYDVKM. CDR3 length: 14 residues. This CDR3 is CASRSVGGSYEQYF. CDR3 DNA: TGTGCCAGCAGGTCGGTAGGGGGGTCCTACGAGCAGTACTTC.

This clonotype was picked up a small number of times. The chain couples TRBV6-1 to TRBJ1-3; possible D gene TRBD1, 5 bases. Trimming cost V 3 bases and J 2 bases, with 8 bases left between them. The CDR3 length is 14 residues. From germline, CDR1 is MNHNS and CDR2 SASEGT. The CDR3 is CASSETTAGNTIYF. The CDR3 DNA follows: TGTGCCAGCAGTGAGACGACAGCTGGAAACACCATATATTTT.

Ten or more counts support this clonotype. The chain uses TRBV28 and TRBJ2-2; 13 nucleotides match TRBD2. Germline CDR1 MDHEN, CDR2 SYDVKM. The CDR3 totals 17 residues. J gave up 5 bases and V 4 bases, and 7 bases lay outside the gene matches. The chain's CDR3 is CASSSPGLAGATGELFF. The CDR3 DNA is TGTGCCAGCAGTTCTCCCGGACTAGCGGGAGCGACCGGGGAGCTGTTTTTT. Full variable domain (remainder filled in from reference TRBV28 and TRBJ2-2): DVKVTQSSRYLVKRTGEKVFLECVQDMDHENMFWYRQDPGLGLRLIYFSYDVKMKEKGDIPEGYSVSREKKERFSLILESASTNQTSMYLCASSSPGLAGATGELFFGEGSRLTVL.

The chain's CDR3 is CAWSTGDSGNTIYF. The CDR3 DNA reads TGTGCCTGGAGTACAGGAGACTCTGGAAACACCATATATTTT. The chain links TRBV30 to TRBJ1-3, with D tentatively TRBD1 (5 bases). The germline gives CDR1 GTSNPN, CDR2 SVGIG (reference sequence). The CDR3 is 14 residues long. Trimming removed 2 bases at V and 0 bases at J, with 8 bases between.

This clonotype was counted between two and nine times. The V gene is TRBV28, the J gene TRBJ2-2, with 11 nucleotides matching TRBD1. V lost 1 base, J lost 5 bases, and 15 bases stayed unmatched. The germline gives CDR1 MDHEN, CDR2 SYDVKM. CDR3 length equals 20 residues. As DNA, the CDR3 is TGTGCCAGCAGTTTATCTCGGACAGGGGGCCTAAGGACGGGGACCGGGGAGCTGTTTTTT. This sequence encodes CASSLSRTGGLRTGTGELFF.

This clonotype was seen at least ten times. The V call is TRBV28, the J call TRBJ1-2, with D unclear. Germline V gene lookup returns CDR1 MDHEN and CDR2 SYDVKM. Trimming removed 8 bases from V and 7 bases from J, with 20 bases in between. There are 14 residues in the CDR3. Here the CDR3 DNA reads TGTGCCAGCTGCGTCGGCCGACACATGGGTGGCTACACCTTC. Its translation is CASCVGRHMGGYTF.